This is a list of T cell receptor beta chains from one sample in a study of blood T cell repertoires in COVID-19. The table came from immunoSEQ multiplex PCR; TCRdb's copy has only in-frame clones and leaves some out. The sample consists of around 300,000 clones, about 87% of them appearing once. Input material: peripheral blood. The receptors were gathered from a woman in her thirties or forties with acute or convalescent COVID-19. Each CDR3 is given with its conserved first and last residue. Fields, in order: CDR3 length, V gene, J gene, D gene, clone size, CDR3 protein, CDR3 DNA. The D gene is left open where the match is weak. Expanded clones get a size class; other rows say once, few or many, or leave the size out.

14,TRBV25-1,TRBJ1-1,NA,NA,CASSGSQGNTEAFF,TGTGCCAGCAGTGGATCACAGGGGAACACTGAAGCTTTCTTT
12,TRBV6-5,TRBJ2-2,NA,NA,CASSPRGGELFF,TGTGCCAGCAGTCCCCGCGGGGGGGAGCTGTTTTTT
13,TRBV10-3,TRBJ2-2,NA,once,CASGLRQGGELFF,TGTGCCAGCGGACTACGACAGGGCGGGGAGCTGTTTTTT
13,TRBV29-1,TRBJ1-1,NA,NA,CSVESGVRAEAFF,TGCAGCGTTGAATCAGGGGTAAGGGCTGAAGCTTTCTTT
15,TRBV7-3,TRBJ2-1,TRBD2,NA,CASRTSGGAYNEQFF,TGTGCCAGCAGAACAAGCGGGGGGGCCTACAATGAGCAGTTCTTC
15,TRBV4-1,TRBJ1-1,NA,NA,CASSQGEGSITEAFF,TGCGCCAGCAGCCAAGGGGAGGGCTCGATTACTGAAGCTTTCTTT
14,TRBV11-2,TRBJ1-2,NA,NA,CASSSLHQNYGYTF,TGTGCCAGCAGCTCTCTTCATCAGAACTATGGCTACACCTTC
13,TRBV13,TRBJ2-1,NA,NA,CASSSTGYNEQFF,TGTGCCAGCAGCTCTACAGGCTACAATGAGCAGTTCTTC
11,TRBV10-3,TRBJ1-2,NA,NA,CAITGDYGYTF,TGTGCCATCACAGGCGACTATGGCTACACCTTC
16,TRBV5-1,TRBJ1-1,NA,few,CASSSYWSAAGGEAFF,TGCGCCAGCAGCTCCTATTGGTCGGCAGCTGGAGGAGAAGCTTTCTTT
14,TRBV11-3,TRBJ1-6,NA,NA,CASSLGAPNSPLHF,TGTGCCAGCAGCTTAGGGGCCCCAAATTCACCCCTCCACTTT
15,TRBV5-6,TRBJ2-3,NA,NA,CASSFGAGVTDTQYF,TGTGCCAGCAGCTTCGGTGCAGGGGTAACAGATACGCAGTATTTT
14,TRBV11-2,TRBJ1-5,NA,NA,CASSLGTGNQPQHF,TGTGCCAGCAGCTTAGGGACGGGGAATCAGCCCCAGCATTTT
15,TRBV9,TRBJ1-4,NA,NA,CASSPSPGTNEKLFF,TGTGCCAGCAGCCCCTCTCCGGGAACTAATGAAAAACTGTTTTTT
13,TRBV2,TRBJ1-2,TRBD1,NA,CASSYTGDYGYTF,TGTGCCAGCAGTTATACAGGGGACTATGGCTACACCTTC
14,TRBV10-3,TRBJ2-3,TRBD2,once,CAIRGLAGEDTQYF,TGTGCCATCAGAGGACTAGCGGGGGAAGATACGCAGTATTTT
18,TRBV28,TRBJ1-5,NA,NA,CASRVLSPTVISNQPQHF,TGTGCCAGCAGAGTCCTCAGCCCAACAGTGATTAGCAATCAGCCCCAGCATTTT
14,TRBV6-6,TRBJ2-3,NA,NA,CASSYEGDTDTQYF,TGTGCCAGCAGTTACGAGGGTGACACAGATACGCAGTATTTT
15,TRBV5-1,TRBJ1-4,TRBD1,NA,CASSRGTGQGGKLFF,TGCGCCAGCAGCCGGGGTACGGGACAGGGCGGAAAACTGTTTTTT
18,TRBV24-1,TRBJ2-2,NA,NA,CATSDLVLTDSNTGELFF,TGTGCCACCAGTGATTTGGTGTTGACAGATTCGAACACCGGGGAGCTGTTTTTT
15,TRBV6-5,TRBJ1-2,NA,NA,CASSYLPPGVYGYTF,TGTGCCAGCAGTTACCTCCCCCCCGGGGTTTATGGCTACACCTTC
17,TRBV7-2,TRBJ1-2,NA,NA,CASSRVFGGGSNYGYTF,TGTGCCAGCAGCCGGGTTTTCGGCGGGGGGAGTAACTATGGCTACACCTTC
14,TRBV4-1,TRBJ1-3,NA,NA,CASSQGRYGNTIYF,TGCGCCAGCAGCCAAGGCAGGTACGGAAACACCATATATTTT
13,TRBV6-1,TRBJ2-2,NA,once,CASSDLLTGELFF,TGTGCCAGCAGTGACCTACTTACCGGGGAGCTGTTTTTT
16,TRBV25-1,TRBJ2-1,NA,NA,CASSEYRVSSYNEQFF,TGTGCCAGCAGTGAATACAGGGTTAGCTCCTACAATGAGCAGTTCTTC
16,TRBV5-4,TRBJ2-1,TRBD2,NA,CASSLPGSGVYNEQFF,TGTGCCAGCAGCTTGCCAGGTAGCGGGGTCTACAATGAGCAGTTCTTC
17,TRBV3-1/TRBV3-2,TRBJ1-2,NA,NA,CASSQTSGQGTNYGYTF,TGTGCCAGCAGCCAAACCTCCGGGCAGGGTACCAATTATGGCTACACCTTC
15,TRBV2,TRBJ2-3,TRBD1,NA,CASTPGGSRSDTQYF,TGTGCCAGCACCCCAGGGGGCTCCCGGTCAGATACGCAGTATTTT
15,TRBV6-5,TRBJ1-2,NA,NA,CASSYATDANYGYTF,TGTGCCAGCAGTTACGCGACAGATGCTAACTATGGCTACACCTTC
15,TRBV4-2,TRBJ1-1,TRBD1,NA,CASSGRDRAGTEAFF,TGTGCCAGCAGCGGAAGGGACAGGGCGGGCACTGAAGCTTTCTTT
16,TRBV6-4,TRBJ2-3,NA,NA,CASSDSTRGSTDTQYF,TGTGCCAGCAGTGACTCGACGCGGGGCAGCACAGATACGCAGTATTTT
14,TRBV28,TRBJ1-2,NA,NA,CASSLSGTDYGYTF,TGTGCCAGCAGTTTAAGCGGCACTGACTATGGCTACACCTTC
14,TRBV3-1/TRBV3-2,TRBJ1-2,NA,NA,CASTTAGPNYGYTF,TGTGCCAGCACCACCGCGGGTCCTAACTATGGCTACACCTTC
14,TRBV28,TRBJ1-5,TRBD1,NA,CASRMTGIGQPQHF,TGTGCCAGCAGGATGACAGGGATAGGTCAGCCCCAGCATTTT
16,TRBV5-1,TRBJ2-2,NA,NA,CASSLAQMANTGELFF,TGCGCCAGCAGCTTGGCACAGATGGCGAACACCGGGGAGCTGTTTTTT
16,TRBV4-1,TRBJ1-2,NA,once,CASSRLGGGTNYGYTF,TGCGCCAGCAGCCGCCTTGGGGGAGGGACCAACTATGGCTACACCTTC
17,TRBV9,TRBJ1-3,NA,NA,CASSVEGQQFSGNTIYF,TGTGCCAGCAGCGTAGAAGGACAGCAATTCTCTGGAAACACCATATATTTT
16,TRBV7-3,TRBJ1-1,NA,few,CASSLTGGGKNTEAFF,TGTGCCAGCAGCTTAACGGGCGGGGGAAAGAACACTGAAGCTTTCTTT
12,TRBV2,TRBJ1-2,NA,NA,CASREQVSGYTF,TGTGCCAGCAGAGAACAGGTATCTGGCTACACCTTC
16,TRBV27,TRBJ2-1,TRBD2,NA,CASSQKVAGLLGEQFF,TGTGCCAGCAGTCAAAAGGTAGCGGGCCTTTTGGGTGAGCAGTTCTTC
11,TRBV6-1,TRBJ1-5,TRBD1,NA,CASSEQGAQHF,TGTGCCAGCAGTGAACAGGGGGCCCAGCATTTT
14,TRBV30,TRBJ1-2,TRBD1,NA,CAWSAKGAGYGYTF,TGTGCCTGGAGTGCCAAGGGGGCAGGCTATGGCTACACCTTC
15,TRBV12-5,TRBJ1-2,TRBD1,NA,CASGQQQTGRYGYTF,TGTGCTAGTGGACAACAACAGACAGGGCGCTATGGCTACACCTTC
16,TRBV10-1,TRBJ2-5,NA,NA,CASSDATSQARGTQYF,TGCGCCAGCAGTGATGCGACTAGCCAAGCCAGGGGGACCCAGTACTTC
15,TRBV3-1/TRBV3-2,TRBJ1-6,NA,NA,CASREQSSYNSPLHF,TGTGCCAGCAGGGAACAGAGCTCCTATAATTCACCCCTCCACTTT